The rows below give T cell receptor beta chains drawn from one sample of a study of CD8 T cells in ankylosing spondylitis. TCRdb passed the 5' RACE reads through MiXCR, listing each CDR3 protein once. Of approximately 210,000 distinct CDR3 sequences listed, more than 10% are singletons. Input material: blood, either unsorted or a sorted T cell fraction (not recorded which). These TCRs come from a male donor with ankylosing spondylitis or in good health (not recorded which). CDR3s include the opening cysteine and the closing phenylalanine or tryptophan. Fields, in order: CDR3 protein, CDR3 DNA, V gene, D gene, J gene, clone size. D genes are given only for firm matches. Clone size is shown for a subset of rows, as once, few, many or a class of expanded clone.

CASSQEGRTDTQYF | TGCGCCAGCAGCCAAGAGGGACGGACAGATACGCAGTATTTT | TRBV4-1 | NA | TRBJ2-3 | few
CASSGDDYSPLHF | TGTGCCAGCAGCGGGGATGATTATTCACCCCTCCACTTT | TRBV9 | NA | TRBJ1-6 | few
CATSRDEDYEQYF | TGTGCCACCAGCAGAGATGAGGACTACGAGCAGTACTTC | TRBV15 | NA | TRBJ2-7 | few
CASIKGNTEAFF | TGTGCCAGCATTAAGGGGAACACTGAAGCTTTCTTT | TRBV2 | NA | TRBJ1-1 | NA
CASSPWREPQHF | TGTGCCAGCAGCCCCTGGAGAGAGCCCCAGCATTTT | TRBV6-1 | NA | TRBJ1-5 | NA
CASSQEGLGTYEQYF | TGCGCCAGCAGCCAAGAGGGACTGGGCACCTACGAGCAGTACTTC | TRBV4-1 | NA | TRBJ2-7 | NA
CSATDLDTNTGELFF | TGCAGTGCTACCGACTTAGACACGAACACCGGGGAGCTGTTTTTT | TRBV20-1 | NA | TRBJ2-2 | NA
CASSLAGLLSYEQYF | TGCGCCAGCAGCTTGGCCGGGCTACTGTCCTACGAGCAGTACTTC | TRBV5-1 | NA | TRBJ2-7 | NA
CASSLFTRGEGEQFF | TGTGCCAGCAGTTTATTTACGCGGGGGGAGGGTGAGCAGTTCTTC | TRBV27 | TRBD2 | TRBJ2-1 | few
CASSLFIKRYPRAKNIQYF | TGTGCCAGCAGCCTATTTATTAAGCGTTATCCCAGGGCCAAAAACATTCAGTACTTC | TRBV5-6 | NA | TRBJ2-4 | few
CAWSSVGLYEQYF | TGTGCCTGGAGTTCAGTGGGGCTTTACGAGCAGTACTTC | TRBV30 | NA | TRBJ2-7 | NA
CASSQVLGSGANVLTF | TGCGCCAGCAGCCAAGTTTTGGGTTCTGGGGCCAACGTCCTGACTTTC | TRBV4-1 | NA | TRBJ2-6 | many
CASSPLAGDPLNTGELFF | TGTGCCAGCAGCCCACTAGCGGGGGACCCCCTTAACACCGGGGAGCTGTTTTTT | TRBV11-2 | TRBD2 | TRBJ2-2 | few
CASSPLTSGRGDEQFF | TGTGCCAGCAGCCCCCTGACTAGCGGGAGGGGGGATGAGCAGTTCTTC | TRBV3-1 | TRBD2 | TRBJ2-1 | few
CASSLYKNGRGNYGYTF | TGTGCCAGCAGTTTATATAAAAACGGACGGGGGAACTATGGCTACACCTTC | TRBV27 | NA | TRBJ1-2 | NA
CASSLSGRNTEAFF | TGTGCCAGCAGTTTATCTGGACGGAACACTGAAGCTTTCTTT | TRBV27 | NA | TRBJ1-1 | few
CASSERREKETQYF | TGTGCCAGCAGCGAAAGACGGGAAAAAGAGACCCAGTACTTC | TRBV5-4 | NA | TRBJ2-5 | NA
CASSPLRTDTQYF | TGTGCCAGCAGCCCCTTACGGACAGATACGCAGTATTTT | TRBV7-9 | NA | TRBJ2-3 | few
CASSLGQARGSSYNEQFF | TGTGCCAGCAGCTTAGGTCAGGCGCGGGGGAGCTCCTACAATGAGCAGTTCTTC | TRBV11-1 | TRBD2 | TRBJ2-1 | few
CASSNPTYEQYF | TGTGCCAGTAGTAACCCCACCTACGAGCAGTACTTC | TRBV19 | NA | TRBJ2-7 | NA
CSASSTDTDTQYF | TGCAGTGCTAGCTCGACAGACACAGATACGCAGTATTTT | TRBV20-1 | NA | TRBJ2-3 | NA
CASSLEGETQYF | TGTGCCAGCAGCTTAGAGGGAGAGACCCAGTACTTC | TRBV12-3/TRBV12-4 | NA | TRBJ2-5 | many
CASSESSMEGYEQYF | TGCGCCAGCAGTGAGTCGAGTATGGAAGGCTACGAGCAGTACTTC | TRBV10-1 | NA | TRBJ2-7 | many
CSARDQGDTEAFF | TGCAGTGCTAGAGATCAGGGGGACACTGAAGCTTTCTTT | TRBV20-1 | TRBD1 | TRBJ1-1 | many
CASSFPASTTGQHEQFF | TGCGCCAGCAGCTTTCCCGCAAGCACTACAGGACAACATGAGCAGTTCTTC | TRBV5-1 | NA | TRBJ2-1 | NA
CASTFRLSTEAFF | TGTGCCAGCACCTTTCGATTGAGCACTGAAGCTTTCTTT | TRBV28 | NA | TRBJ1-1 | NA
CASSSSFFSTGSTDTQYF | TGTGCCAGCAGCTCTTCCTTTTTTTCAACCGGGAGCACAGATACGCAGTATTTT | TRBV11-1 | NA | TRBJ2-3 | few